Described below is a single T cell receptor (beta chain) sequence and its context. Seattle participants joined during active infection and were tracked over time. CDR3 size: 13 residues. Trimming removed 4 bases at V and 1 base at J, with 7 bases between. Germline V lookup: CDR1 SNHLY, CDR2 FYNNEI. As originally analysed: Amplification of reference gene primers was used by the study to estimate nucleated cell counts. Using immunoSEQ multiplex PCR, the repertoire was profiled, and TCRdb retains in-frame clones only, with some absent. V and J calls and clone size follow that table, whereas D and trimming were derived from the DNA. The table includes over 130,000 clones, 88% detected once. This record belongs to a study of blood T cell repertoires in COVID-19. Overall study context: Samples came from the United States, Italy and Spain, spanning acute and convalescent COVID-19. T cells, B-cell-depleted T cells, or PBMCs supplied cDNA or gDNA.

The clonotype originates from a human donor with COVID-19, enrolled during active disease. The donor label of this sample is uncertain. The specimen sequenced was peripheral blood. The chain recombines TRBV2 with TRBJ2-5, with D possibly TRBD1 on 5 matching bases. CDR3 amino acids: CASSGGFQETQYF. The CDR3 DNA sequence: TGTGCCAGCAGTGGGGGCTTCCAAGAGACCCAGTACTTC. Looking up the rest from reference TRBV2 and TRBJ2-5 gives the full variable domain: EPEVTQTPSHQVTQMGQEVILRCVPISNHLYFYWYRQILGQKVEFLVSFYNNEISEKSEIFDDQFSVERPDGSNFTLKIRSTKLEDSAMYFCASSGGFQETQYFGPGTRLLVL.